One TCR beta chain is described in this entry. This clone was seen at least ten times. The clone's antigen remains unknown. No base qualities exist here, and no much larger clone lies one base off it. Via the germline V gene, CDR1 is MNHNS and CDR2 SASEGT. Its CDR3 holds 14 amino acids, cysteine through phenylalanine. Solely the CDR3 DNA is kept, with 42 bases framed from the first base. V is reduced by 6 bases and J by 5 bases, leaving a spacing of 16 bases between them. This sample was included in a study of T cells after posttransplantation cyclophosphamide (dated by TCRdb to 2016 to 2017). At the level of the whole study: Using TRB sequencing, the study followed how the T cell repertoire rebuilt after myeloablative bone marrow transplantation with posttransplantation cyclophosphamide given as GVHD prophylaxis. Blood from all 30 or so PTCy patients who had 1-year posttransplant specimens underwent TRB sequencing. Antigen receptor sequencing was done on samples from some 40 PTCy-treated patients and from over 15 related bone marrow donors of those patients. Because TRA and TRB clonality were tightly correlated in roughly 10 samples, subsequent TCR analyses were focused on TRB only. Public TRB sequences were compared against a database of over 3,500 sequences linked to responses to pathogens, tumor antigens, self-antigens and alloantigens. TRB sequencing was also done on up to 3 additional blood samples from 2 to 5.2 years after transplant in 3 patients, and on pretransplant blood from several patients. Study-wide findings and limitations: Across 35 to 55 patients, TRB clonality was highly associated with recipient CMV seropositivity and CMV reactivation, and diversity in PTCy patients was similar to diversity in CNI/methotrexate controls. The TRB repertoires of T cells infiltrating skin or GI tract showed only limited overlap with the TRB repertoires of T cells in blood. Donor-recipient similarity was low at 1-2 months but rose over the first year, and later blood repertoires were often dominated by donor CD8+ memory clones.

Peripheral blood samples were provided by related bone marrow donors on the day of marrow donation. Mononuclear cells from peripheral blood and bone marrow were separated by Ficoll-Hypaque density centrifugation and then cryopreserved. TRB sequencing was run on genomic DNA with either the immunoSEQ assay at survey resolution or the hsTCRB kit. The source study handled its data this way. The immunoSEQ software was used for initial read processing, and the LymphoSeq R package was used for repertoire analyses. For each TRB dataset, clonality was calculated as 1 minus normalized Shannon entropy, and the Gini coefficient was computed as well. Phenotypes of unsorted samples were inferred by mapping TRB sequences from sorted subsets of the recipient or donor onto unsorted samples of the same recipient. Here the immuneACCESS table is served through TCRdb, limited to in-frame sequences with V and J called. Missing clones are a known gap in these copies; in checked studies unresolved V genes cover under half, and the rest lacks a known reason. Clone size and V and J calls were adopted from that table, with D and trimming inferred from the DNA. The table records about 25,000 clones for this sample, and not one of them appears only once. The ten largest make up approximately 1.5% of the sample.

This TCR came from a man aged 45-60 years in good health, CMV-negative, and a related stem cell transplant donor. Sequencing used PBMCs. The rearrangement joined TRBV6-1 to TRBJ1-1, with TRBD1 perhaps the D gene, on 5 matching bases. The CDR3 region reads CASSQGRGLTEAFF. The sequence in DNA is TGTGCCAGCAGCCAGGGACGGGGACTGACTGAAGCTTTCTTT.